One sample yielded the 8 T cell receptor beta chains listed below, sequenced in a study of blood T cells in healthy people across ages. The authors ran a second PCR of about 6 to 11 cycles using a sample-barcoded 5' primer and a J-beta primer mix. TCRdb re-called the 5' RACE reads with MiXCR, one entry per CDR3 protein. Of over a million distinct CDR3 sequences in the sample, 59% were seen once. Sequencing used blood. All receptors come from a man between 18 and 35 years old in good health.

The chain has TRBV13 and TRBJ2-4, with D tentatively TRBD1 or TRBD2 (7 bases each). The assigned J gene may be wrong: the sequence end matches TRBJ2-7 better. There are 16 residues in the CDR3. Germline V gives CDR1 PRHDT, CDR2 FYEKMQ (reference sequence). This chain's CDR3 is CASSSVRGGRRYEQYF. DNA of the CDR3: TGTGCCAGCAGCTCTGTCAGGGGGGGTAGAAGGTACGAGCAGTACTTC.

V and J are TRBV15 and TRBJ1-4; no definite D call. Trimming cost V 1 base and J 8 bases, with 8 bases left between them. The CDR3 contains 13 residues. Looked up from germline, CDR1 is LNHNV and CDR2 is YYDKDF (reference sequence). The CDR3 DNA sequence: TGTGCCACCAGCAGAGTTCGAGGGGAAAAACTGTTTTTT. Its translation: CATSRVRGEKLFF. Filled out from reference TRBV15 and TRBJ1-4, the complete variable domain reads DAMVIQNPRYQVTQFGKPVTLSCSQTLNHNVMYWYQQKSSQAPKLLFHYYDKDFNNEADTPDNFQSRRPNTSFCFLDIRSPGLGDTAMYLCATSRVRGEKLFFGSGTQLSVL.

The rearrangement uses TRBV9 and TRBJ1-6; 8 bases are shared with TRBD1. V lost 2 bases and J lost 16; bases outside the gene matches: 11. Germline V gene sequence: CDR1 SGDLS, CDR2 YYNGEE. CDR3 length: 14 amino acids. The CDR3 loop reads CASSVGTGLDLLHF. As DNA, the CDR3 is TGTGCCAGCAGCGTGGGGACAGGTCTCGACCTACTCCACTTT.

This clonotype was observed once. The rearrangement links TRBV5-1 to TRBJ2-1; 7 bases match TRBD1. V lost 0 bases, J lost 3 bases, and 6 bases stayed unmatched. Germline V gives CDR1 SGHRS, CDR2 YFSETQ. This CDR3 is 16 amino acids long. CDR3 DNA: TGCGCCAGCAGCTTGGTAGGCAGGGGGAACTACAATGAGCAGTTCTTC. Translated, it gives CASSLVGRGNYNEQFF.

This clonotype was recorded a few times. The genes are TRBV29-1 and TRBJ1-2; D uncertain. The germline CDR1 and CDR2 sequences are SQVTM and ANQGSEA. V gave up 7 bases and J gave up 5 bases, with 26 bases separating them. This CDR3 has 16 amino acids. The CDR3: CSGGGRPTDFNYGYTF. In nucleotides, the CDR3 is TGCAGCGGGGGTGGTCGACCGACCGACTTTAATTATGGCTACACCTTC.

The chain employs TRBV7-9 and TRBJ2-4, with 7 bases that match TRBD1. The J call may not be correct, given that the DNA end is closer to TRBJ2-5. The CDR3 contains 16 residues. CDR1 and CDR2 (germline): SEHNR, FQNEAQ (reference sequence). CDR3 nucleotide sequence: TGTGCCAGCGGGGGCCTTGAGGACAGGCCGAAAGAGACCCAGTACTTC. As protein: CASGGLEDRPKETQYF.

The rearrangement links TRBV3-1 to TRBJ2-1; TRBD2 agrees at 7 bases. The length of the CDR3 is 13 residues. CDR1 is LGHDT and CDR2 is YNNKEL in the germline V gene (reference sequence). V lost 2 bases to trimming and J lost 10 bases; unmatched junction nucleotides: 5. The CDR3 DNA reads TGTGCCAGCAGCCAAACCGGAGCGGGAGAGCAGTTCTTC. Translated: CASSQTGAGEQFF.

The chain has TRBV7-9 and TRBJ2-3; D not resolved. Deletions cut 1 base from V and 4 bases from J, with 15 bases between. Germline CDR1 and CDR2: SEHNR and FQNEAQ (reference sequence). CDR3 length equals 16 residues. CDR3 in amino acids: CASSLGAVGLSDTQYF. CDR3 nucleotide sequence: TGTGCCAGCAGCTTAGGAGCAGTAGGTTTATCAGATACGCAGTATTTT.